The following is a T cell receptor (beta chain) sequence with its context. Its specificity is unknown. The germline V gene has CDR1 MNHNY and CDR2 SVGAGI (reference sequence). CDR3 length equals 15 residues. V lost 2 bases, J lost 7 bases, and 10 bases stayed unmatched. The sample is drawn from a study of long-term antiretroviral therapy in people with HIV. Whole-study context: First collections came about a decade before the 2015 immediate-ART recommendation.

Whole-study results and caveats: HIV repertoires covered narrower CDR3 length ranges than controls did.

Investigators performed immunoSEQ version v3.0 at survey level. Some clones are missing from TCRdb's copy, which holds only in-frame ones; the method was immunoSEQ multiplex PCR. The repertoire holds fewer than 40,000 clones, with approximately 86% as singletons. This sequence joins TRBV6-6 and TRBJ2-7; 8 bases fit TRBD2. Sequences were derived from unsorted PBMCs, sampled just before starting antiretroviral therapy. This sequence was found in a woman between 18 and 29 years old with HIV. The CDR3 DNA reads as TGTGCCAGCAGTTACGGATCGGGAGGGCCGGATGAGCAGTACTTC. It is translated as CASSYGSGGPDEQYF.